This T cell receptor beta chain came from a study of blood T cell repertoires in COVID-19. For the study at large: Samples came from the United States, Italy and Spain, spanning acute and convalescent COVID-19. From T cells, B-cell-depleted T cells, or PBMCs came the material, which was cDNA or gDNA.

V dropped 4 bases and J dropped 0 bases, with 17 bases sitting between them. The V gene's germline CDR1 is SGHTS and CDR2 YDEGEE. CDR3 size: 17 residues. Source study methods: Estimation of nucleated cell counts was performed using reference gene primer amplification. TCRdb keeps only in-frame clones here, not all; method: immunoSEQ multiplex PCR. That table furnishes V, J and clone size, whereas the DNA furnished D and trimming. This repertoire shows 100,000 to 150,000 clones, around 81% found once; its top ten account for 3.8%. This clone turned up a few times. The chain recombines TRBV5-8 with TRBJ2-1; D perhaps matches TRBD2 (6 bases). Sequenced: peripheral blood. The TCR sequence derives from a woman in her forties or fifties with acute or convalescent COVID-19. CDR3 bases: TGTGCCAGCAGCGGTTCGGGACTCCCGAGCTCCTACAATGAGCAGTTCTTC. Translation: CASSGSGLPSSYNEQFF. The complete variable domain, with remaining parts taken from reference TRBV5-8 and TRBJ2-1, reads EAGVTQSPTHLIKTRGQQATLRCSPISGHTSVYWYQQALGLGLQFLLWYDEGEERNRGNFPPRFSGRQFPNYSSELNVNALELEDSALYLCASSGSGLPSSYNEQFFGPGTRLTVL.